This passage covers 11 T cell receptor beta chains from one sample sequenced in a study of control samples from healthy donors and cancer patients. The method was immunoSEQ multiplex PCR; TCRdb's version includes in-frame clones alone and lacks a portion of them. The sample holds about 190,000 clones, about 89% seen once. The material sequenced was blood. The receptors derive from a man aged 25 to 45 in good health.

Only a few counts were recorded for this clone. J is TRBJ1-1 and V is TRBV7-9; D is undetermined. V lost 4 bases to trimming and J lost 0 bases, with 18 bases between them. CDR3 size: 17 residues. The germline V gene has CDR1 SEHNR and CDR2 FQNEAQ (reference sequence). The chain's CDR3 is CASSSPRESLLNTEAFF. The CDR3 region has the DNA TGTGCCAGCAGCTCACCGCGGGAATCGCTACTGAACACTGAAGCTTTCTTT.

V and J are TRBV16 and TRBJ2-3; D is uncertain. The germline CDR1 and CDR2 sequences are KGHSY and FQNENV. The CDR3 is 15 amino acids. Trimming shortened V by 5 bases and J by 2 bases, and 14 bases separated the two germline ends. Here the CDR3 reads CASSTLGGHTDTQYF. The CDR3 DNA follows: TGTGCCAGCAGCACCTTGGGTGGCCACACAGATACGCAGTATTTT.

The CDR3 spells CASSQDPPSGGSHTDTQYF. DNA for the CDR3: TGTGCCAGCAGCCAAGATCCCCCTAGCGGGGGATCTCATACAGATACGCAGTATTTT. The chain links TRBV4-2 to TRBJ2-3, with 10 bases lining up with TRBD2. CDR1 is LGHNA and CDR2 is YNFKEQ in the germline V gene. The ends lost 0 bases at V and 3 bases at J; junction bases unmatched: 12. There are 19 residues in the CDR3.

In nucleotides, the CDR3 is TGTGCCAGCAGCTTTACAGAGCAGAATGGCTACACCTTC. It is translated as CASSFTEQNGYTF. The rearrangement uses TRBV11-2 and TRBJ1-2; no reliable D call. The germline CDR1 and CDR2 sequences are SGHAT and FQNNGV. V lost 3 bases to trimming and J lost 6 bases, with 11 bases between them. CDR3 length equals 13 residues.

The CDR3 region has the DNA TGTGCCAGCAGTTTGGTACGGTTGAACACTGAAGCTTTCTTT. Translating gives CASSLVRLNTEAFF. This chain uses TRBV27 with TRBJ1-1; no definite D call. Between the trimmed V and J ends, which lost 3 bases and 0 bases, there was a span of 8 bases. CDR1 MNHEY and CDR2 SMNVEV come from the germline V gene (reference sequence). There are 14 residues in the CDR3.

The rearrangement links TRBV24-1 to TRBJ2-1; D is possibly TRBD1 (5 bases). The germline V and J ends were trimmed by 3 bases and 4 bases, with 18 bases remaining between them. CDR1 and CDR2 from the germline V gene are KGHDR and SFDVKD. The CDR3 spans 17 residues. The CDR3 nucleotides read TGTGCCACCAGTGATCGGAAAACAGGCTATCCTTACAATGAGCAGTTCTTC. It translates to CATSDRKTGYPYNEQFF.

The chain links TRBV5-1 to TRBJ2-7; a weak D match, TRBD1 (5 bases). This CDR3 comprises 14 residues. Trimming removed 4 bases from V and 2 bases from J, with 13 bases in between. The germline V gene has CDR1 SGHRS and CDR2 YFSETQ. The CDR3 reads CASSPSDSPYEQYF. CDR3 DNA sequence: TGCGCCAGCAGCCCATCCGACAGTCCCTACGAGCAGTACTTC.

This chain links TRBV5-1 with TRBJ2-7; unclear D gene. Trimming cost V 0 bases and J 1 base, with 11 bases left between them. This CDR3 spans 15 amino acids. Germline CDR1 and CDR2: SGHRS and YFSETQ. CDR3 DNA sequence: TGCGCCAGCAGCTTGGGTCGGTCCCCTTCCTACGAGCAGTACTTC. Translation gives CASSLGRSPSYEQYF.

The rearrangement links TRBV29-1 to TRBJ1-4; 7 nucleotides align to TRBD1. The CDR3 has 16 residues. Germline V gives CDR1 SQVTM, CDR2 ANQGSEA. J lost 8 bases, V lost 2 bases, and 14 bases had no gene match. The CDR3 sequence is CSVEPRETGSNEKLFF. The CDR3 DNA follows: TGCAGCGTTGAACCTCGGGAGACAGGGAGTAACGAAAAACTGTTTTTT. The full variable domain, in which reference TRBV29-1 and TRBJ1-4 provide the parts outside the CDR3, is SAVISQKPSRDICQRGTSLTIQCQVDSQVTMMFWYRQQPGQSLTLIATANQGSEATYESGFVIDKFPISRPNLTFSTLTVSNMSPEDSSIYLCSVEPRETGSNEKLFFGSGTQLSVL.

V is TRBV27 and J is TRBJ1-4; no clear D gene. V was trimmed by 6 bases and J by 3 bases, leaving 14 bases between them. Germline CDR1 MNHEY, CDR2 SMNVEV (reference sequence). The CDR3 loop spans 15 amino acids. CDR3 coding DNA: TGTGCCAGCAGCCTGCGACTCCAAGCTAATGAAAAACTGTTTTTT. It specifies CASSLRLQANEKLFF.

Written as DNA, the CDR3 is TGTGCCAGCAGCTTGGTTTTAGAGAGGAGCGGGGAGCTGTTTTTT. Translating it yields CASSLVLERSGELFF. This chain uses TRBV5-5 with TRBJ2-2; unclear D gene. The CDR3 is 15 residues long. Per the germline V gene, CDR1 is SGHKS and CDR2 is YYEKEE (reference sequence). V was pared by 0 bases and J by 7 bases, with 13 bases between.